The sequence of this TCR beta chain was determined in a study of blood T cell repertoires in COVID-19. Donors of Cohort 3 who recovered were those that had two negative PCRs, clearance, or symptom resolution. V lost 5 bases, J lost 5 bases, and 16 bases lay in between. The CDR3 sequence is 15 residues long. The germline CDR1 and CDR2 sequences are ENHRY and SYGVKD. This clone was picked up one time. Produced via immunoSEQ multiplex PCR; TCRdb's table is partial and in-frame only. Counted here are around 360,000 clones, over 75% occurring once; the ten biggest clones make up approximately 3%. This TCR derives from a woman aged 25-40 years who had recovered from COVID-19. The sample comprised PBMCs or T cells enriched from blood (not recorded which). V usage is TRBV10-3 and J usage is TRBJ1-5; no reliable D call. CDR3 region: CAISKAVSADQPQHF. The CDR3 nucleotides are TGTGCCATCAGTAAGGCTGTTAGTGCGGATCAGCCCCAGCATTTT.